This T cell receptor (beta chain) was sequenced in a study of T cell responses to AZD1222 COVID-19 vaccine. A note on this clone: What it recognizes is unknown.

Looked up from germline, CDR1 is LGHDT and CDR2 is YNNKEL (reference sequence). The V end lost 3 bases, the J end lost 10 bases, and 10 bases lay between the germline ends. This CDR3 spans 13 amino acids. Measured with immunoSEQ multiplex PCR; TCRdb has only the in-frame clones, and not every one. This sample yields about 150,000 clones, of which roughly nine tenths are seen a single time; about 1.5% belongs to the top ten. Findings of the study overall: There were repertoire samples only from the period after the peak T cell response. Among those given AZD1222, only five to seven were seropositive at baseline. A mostly white British donor set with more females was recruited, and clonal diversity was possibly underestimated.

The clonotype was recovered from an adult in good health. The chain recombines TRBV3-1 (or the pseudogene TRBV3-2) with TRBJ1-6; a weak D match, TRBD1 (5 bases). The starting material was peripheral blood, obtained on day 0 of AZD1222 vaccination. Here the CDR3 reads CASSQGDWSPLHF. The CDR3 nucleotides read TGTGCCAGCAGCCAGGGGGATTGGTCACCCCTCCACTTT.